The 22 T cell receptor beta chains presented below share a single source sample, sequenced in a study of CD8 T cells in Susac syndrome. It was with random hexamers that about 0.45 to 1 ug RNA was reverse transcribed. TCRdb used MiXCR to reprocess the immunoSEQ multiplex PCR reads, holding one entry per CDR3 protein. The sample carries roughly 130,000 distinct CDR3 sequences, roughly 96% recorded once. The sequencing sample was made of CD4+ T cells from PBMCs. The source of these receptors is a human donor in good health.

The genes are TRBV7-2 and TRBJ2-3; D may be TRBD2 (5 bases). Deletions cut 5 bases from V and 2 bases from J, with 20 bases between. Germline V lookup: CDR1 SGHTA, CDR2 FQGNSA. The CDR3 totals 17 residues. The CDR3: CASSPGTTRSFTDTQYF. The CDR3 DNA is TGTGCCAGCAGCCCGGGAACGACTCGGTCCTTCACAGATACGCAGTATTTT.

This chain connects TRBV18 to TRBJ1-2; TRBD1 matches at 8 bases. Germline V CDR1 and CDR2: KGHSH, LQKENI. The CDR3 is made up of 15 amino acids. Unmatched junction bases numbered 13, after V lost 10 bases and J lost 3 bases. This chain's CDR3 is CATNHRQGPDYGYTF. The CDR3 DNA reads TGTGCCACCAACCACCGACAGGGGCCCGACTATGGCTACACCTTC.

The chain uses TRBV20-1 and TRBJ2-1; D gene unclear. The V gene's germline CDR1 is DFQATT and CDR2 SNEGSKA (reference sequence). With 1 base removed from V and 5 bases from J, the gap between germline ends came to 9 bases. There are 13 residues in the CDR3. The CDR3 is CSARADLNNEQFF. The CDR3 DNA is TGCAGTGCTAGAGCGGACCTTAACAATGAGCAGTTCTTC.

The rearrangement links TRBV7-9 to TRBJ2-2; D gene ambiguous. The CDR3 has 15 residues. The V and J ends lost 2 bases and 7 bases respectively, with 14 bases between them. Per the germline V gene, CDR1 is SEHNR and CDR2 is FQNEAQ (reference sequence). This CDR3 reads CASSLLSEVGGELFF. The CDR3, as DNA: TGTGCCAGCAGCTTATTGTCTGAGGTCGGCGGGGAGCTGTTTTTT. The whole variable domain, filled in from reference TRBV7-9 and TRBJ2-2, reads DTGVSQNPRHKITKRGQNVTFRCDPISEHNRLYWYRQTLGQGPEFLTYFQNEAQLEKSRLLSDRFSAERPKGSFSTLEIQRTEQGDSAMYLCASSLLSEVGGELFFGEGSRLTVL.

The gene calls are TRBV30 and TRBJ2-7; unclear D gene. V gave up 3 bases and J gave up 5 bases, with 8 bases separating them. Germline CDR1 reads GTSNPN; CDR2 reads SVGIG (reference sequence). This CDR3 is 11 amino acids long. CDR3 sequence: CAWRLQHEQYF. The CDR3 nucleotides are TGTGCCTGGAGACTACAGCACGAGCAGTACTTC. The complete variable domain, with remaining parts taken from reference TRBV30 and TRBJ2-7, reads SQTIHQWPATLVQPVGSPLSLECTVEGTSNPNLYWYRQAAGRGLQLLFYSVGIGQISSEVPQNLSASRPQDRQFILSSKKLLLSDSGFYLCAWRLQHEQYFGPGTRLTVT.

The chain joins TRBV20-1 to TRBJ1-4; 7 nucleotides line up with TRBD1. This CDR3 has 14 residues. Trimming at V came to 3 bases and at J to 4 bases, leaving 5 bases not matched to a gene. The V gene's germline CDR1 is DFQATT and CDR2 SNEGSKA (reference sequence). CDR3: CSASPGQNNEKLFF. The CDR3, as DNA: TGCAGTGCTAGTCCGGGACAGAATAATGAAAAACTGTTTTTT.

The CDR3 is CASSERDKNTEAFF. The DNA of the CDR3 is TGTGCCAGCAGCGAACGGGACAAGAACACTGAAGCTTTCTTT. V is TRBV7-9 and J is TRBJ1-1; possible D gene TRBD1, 6 bases. Germline V gene sequence: CDR1 SEHNR, CDR2 FQNEAQ (reference sequence). This CDR3 has 14 amino acids. V dropped 5 bases and J dropped 1 base, with 11 bases sitting between them.

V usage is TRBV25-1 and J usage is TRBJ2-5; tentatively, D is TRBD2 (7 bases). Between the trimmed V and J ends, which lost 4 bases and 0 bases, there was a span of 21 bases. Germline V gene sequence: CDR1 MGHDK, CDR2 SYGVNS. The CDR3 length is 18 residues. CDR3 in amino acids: CASSAGKGGRAYQETQYF. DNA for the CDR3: TGTGCCAGCAGTGCGGGGAAGGGGGGGCGTGCATACCAAGAGACCCAGTACTTC.

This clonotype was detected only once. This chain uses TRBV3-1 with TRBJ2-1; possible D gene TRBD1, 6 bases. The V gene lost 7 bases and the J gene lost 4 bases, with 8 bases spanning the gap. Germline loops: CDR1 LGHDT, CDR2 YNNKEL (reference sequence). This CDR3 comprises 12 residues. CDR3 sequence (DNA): TGTGCCAGCAAAGACAGGTACAATGAGCAGTTCTTC. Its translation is CASKDRYNEQFF.

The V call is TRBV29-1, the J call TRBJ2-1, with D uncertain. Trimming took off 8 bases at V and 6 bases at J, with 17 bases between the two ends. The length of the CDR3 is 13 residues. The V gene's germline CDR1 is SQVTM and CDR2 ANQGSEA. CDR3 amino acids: CSTALGTRNEQFF. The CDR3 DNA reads TGCAGCACCGCATTAGGCACCCGCAATGAGCAGTTCTTC.

Written as DNA, the CDR3 is TGTGCCAGCAGCTTAGCGCGGGGAACCTCGCCCACCGGGGAGCTGTTTTTT. This sequence encodes CASSLARGTSPTGELFF. The rearrangement joins TRBV7-2 to TRBJ2-2; D is possibly TRBD2 (6 bases). Germline V gene data show CDR1 as SGHTA and CDR2 as FQGNSA. This CDR3 comprises 17 residues. The V gene lost 0 bases and the J gene lost 4 bases, with 15 bases spanning the gap.

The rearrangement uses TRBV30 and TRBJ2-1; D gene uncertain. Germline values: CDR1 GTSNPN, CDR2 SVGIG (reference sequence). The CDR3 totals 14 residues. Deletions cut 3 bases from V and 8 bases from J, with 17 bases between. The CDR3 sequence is CAWSDGYTIDEQFF. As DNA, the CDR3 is TGTGCCTGGAGCGACGGCTATACCATCGATGAGCAGTTCTTC.

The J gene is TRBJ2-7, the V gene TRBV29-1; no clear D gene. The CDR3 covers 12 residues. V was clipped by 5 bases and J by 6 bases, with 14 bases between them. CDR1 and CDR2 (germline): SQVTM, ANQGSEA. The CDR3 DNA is TGCAGCGTTTTAGACTTCGAAAGCGAGCAGTACTTC. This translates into CSVLDFESEQYF.

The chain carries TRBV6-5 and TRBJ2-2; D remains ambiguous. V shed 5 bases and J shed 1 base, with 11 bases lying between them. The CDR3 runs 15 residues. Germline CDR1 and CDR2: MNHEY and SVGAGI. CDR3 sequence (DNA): TGTGCCAGCAGTCTAAAAGTTGGGAACACCGGGGAGCTGTTTTTT. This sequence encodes CASSLKVGNTGELFF.

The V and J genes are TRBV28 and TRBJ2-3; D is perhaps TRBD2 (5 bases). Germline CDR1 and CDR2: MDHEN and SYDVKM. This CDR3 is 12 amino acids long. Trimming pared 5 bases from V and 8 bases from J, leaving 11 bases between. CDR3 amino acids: CASSPVGATQYF. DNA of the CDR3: TGTGCCAGCAGTCCGGTGGGAGCTACGCAGTATTTT.

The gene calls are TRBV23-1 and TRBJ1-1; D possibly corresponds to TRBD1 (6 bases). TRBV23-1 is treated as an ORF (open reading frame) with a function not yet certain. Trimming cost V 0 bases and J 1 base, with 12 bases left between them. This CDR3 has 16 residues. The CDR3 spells CASSQSGQGRNTEAFF. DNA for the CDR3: TGCGCCAGCAGTCAATCCGGGCAGGGGAGGAACACTGAAGCTTTCTTT.

The CDR3: CASSLAFGSYYEQYF. The DNA for the CDR3 is TGTGCCAGCAGTTTAGCTTTTGGCAGCTACTACGAGCAGTACTTC. The rearrangement joins TRBV12-3 or TRBV12-4 to TRBJ2-7; D unresolved. The CDR3 has 15 amino acids. Trimming pared 0 bases from V and 3 bases from J, leaving 12 bases between.

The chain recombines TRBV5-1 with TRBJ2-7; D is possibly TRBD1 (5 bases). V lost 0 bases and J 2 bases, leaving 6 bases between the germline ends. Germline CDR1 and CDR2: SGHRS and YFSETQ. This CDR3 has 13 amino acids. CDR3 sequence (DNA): TGCGCCAGCAGCTTGGACAGGACCTACGAGCAGTACTTC. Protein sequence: CASSLDRTYEQYF.

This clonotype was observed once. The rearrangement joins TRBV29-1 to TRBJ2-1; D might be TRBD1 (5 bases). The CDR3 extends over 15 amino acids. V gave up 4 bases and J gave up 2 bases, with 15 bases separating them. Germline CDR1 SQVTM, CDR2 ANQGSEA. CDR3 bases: TGCAGCGTTGTCTTCCCATTGACAGCCTACAATGAGCAGTTCTTC. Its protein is CSVVFPLTAYNEQFF.

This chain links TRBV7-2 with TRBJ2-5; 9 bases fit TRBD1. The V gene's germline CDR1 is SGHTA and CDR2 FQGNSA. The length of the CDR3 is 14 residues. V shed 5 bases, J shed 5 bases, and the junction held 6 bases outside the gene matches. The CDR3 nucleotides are TGTGCCAGCAGCAGAGGGACAGGGTATGAGACCCAGTACTTC. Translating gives CASSRGTGYETQYF.

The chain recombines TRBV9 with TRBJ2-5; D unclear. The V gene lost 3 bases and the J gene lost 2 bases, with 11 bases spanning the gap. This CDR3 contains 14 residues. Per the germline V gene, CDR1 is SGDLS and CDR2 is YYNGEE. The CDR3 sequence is CASSARVGQETQYF. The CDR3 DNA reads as TGTGCCAGCAGCGCACGCGTGGGACAAGAGACCCAGTACTTC. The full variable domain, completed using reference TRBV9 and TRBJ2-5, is DSGVTQTPKHLITATGQRVTLRCSPRSGDLSVYWYQQSLDQGLQFLIQYYNGEERAKGNILERFSAQQFPDLHSELNLSSLELGDSALYFCASSARVGQETQYFGPGTRLLVL.

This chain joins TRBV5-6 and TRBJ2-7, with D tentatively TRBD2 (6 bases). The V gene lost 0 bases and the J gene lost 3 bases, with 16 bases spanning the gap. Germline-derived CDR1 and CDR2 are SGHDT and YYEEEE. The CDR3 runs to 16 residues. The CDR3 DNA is TGTGCCAGCAGCTTGGCCGGGGGTGACCGGGGCTACGAGCAGTACTTC. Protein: CASSLAGGDRGYEQYF.